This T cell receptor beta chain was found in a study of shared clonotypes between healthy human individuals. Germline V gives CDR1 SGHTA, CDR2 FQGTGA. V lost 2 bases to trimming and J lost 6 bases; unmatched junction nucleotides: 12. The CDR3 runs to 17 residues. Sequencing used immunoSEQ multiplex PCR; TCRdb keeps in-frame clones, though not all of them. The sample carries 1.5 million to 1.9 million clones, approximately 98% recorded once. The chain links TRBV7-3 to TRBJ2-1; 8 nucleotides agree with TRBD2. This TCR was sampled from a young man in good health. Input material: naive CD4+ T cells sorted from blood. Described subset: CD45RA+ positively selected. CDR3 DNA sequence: TGTGCCAGCAGCTTACTTTCTAGCGGGCAAGGAACCAATGAGCAGTTCTTC. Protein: CASSLLSSGQGTNEQFF. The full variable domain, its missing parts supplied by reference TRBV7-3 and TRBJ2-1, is GAGVSQTPSNKVTEKGKYVELRCDPISGHTALYWYRQSLGQGPEFLIYFQGTGAADDSGLPNDRFFAVRPEGSVSTLKIQRTERGDSAVYLCASSLLSSGQGTNEQFFGPGTRLTVL.